The 30 T cell receptor beta chains presented below share a single source sample, sequenced in a study of blood T cell repertoires in COVID-19. Sequenced by immunoSEQ multiplex PCR; TCRdb stores in-frame clones only, minus some. The sample has about 370,000 clones, 70% to 90% seen once. Sample: peripheral blood. Receptors were obtained from a woman aged 25-40 years with COVID-19, enrolled during active disease.

The chain combines TRBV2 with TRBJ2-3; 15 bases agree with TRBD2. CDR1 and CDR2 (germline): SNHLY, FYNNEI. CDR3 length: 16 residues. Trimming took 8 bases from V and 5 from J; bases not matched to a gene: 8. The CDR3 DNA sequence: TGTGCCAGCCAGTCCGGGACTAGCGGGAGGAGAGATACGCAGTATTTT. It translates to CASQSGTSGRRDTQYF.

To note about this clone: This CDR3 is also generated by other DNA sequences in the sample. This chain links TRBV18 with TRBJ2-7, with 9 nucleotides matching TRBD1. With V trimmed by 3 bases and J by 3 bases, 3 bases remained unmatched. The germline V gene encodes CDR1 KGHSH and CDR2 LQKENI. This CDR3 has 14 residues. CDR3 region: CASSPPGQGYEQYF. The CDR3 nucleotides are TGTGCCAGCTCACCCCCGGGACAGGGCTACGAGCAGTACTTC.

V gene TRBV3-1 (or the pseudogene TRBV3-2) combines with J gene TRBJ2-7; 7 positions agree with TRBD2. With V trimmed by 5 bases and J by 5 bases, 9 bases remained unmatched. The CDR3 covers 14 residues. Germline CDR1 and CDR2: LGHDT and YNNKEL (reference sequence). CDR3 nucleotides: TGTGCCAGCAGCAATGGAGCGGGACGACACGAGCAGTACTTC. This encodes CASSNGAGRHEQYF.

The chain uses TRBV7-2 and TRBJ1-2, with 7 bases lining up with TRBD1. CDR3 size: 18 residues. Germline CDR1 is SGHTA and CDR2 is FQGNSA. J was trimmed by 4 bases and V by 5 bases; bases with no gene match: 19. As DNA, the CDR3 is TGTGCCAGCAGCCATGACCTCCCCCGGACAGGCCTTGGCTATGGCTACACCTTC. This encodes CASSHDLPRTGLGYGYTF.

The V gene is TRBV27, the J gene TRBJ2-7; 9 bases line up with TRBD2. Germline CDR1 MNHEY, CDR2 SMNVEV (reference sequence). The length of the CDR3 is 14 residues. V lost 6 bases, J lost 1 base, and 4 bases stayed unmatched. CDR3 sequence (DNA): TGTGCCAGCAGCCCGACTAGCGGATCCTACGAGCAGTACTTC. Encoded protein: CASSPTSGSYEQYF.

The chain is built from TRBV4-2 and TRBJ2-7; a possible D gene is TRBD1 (7 bases). Looked up from germline, CDR1 is LGHNA and CDR2 is YNFKEQ. V gave up 0 bases and J gave up 3 bases, with 18 bases separating them. The CDR3 has 17 amino acids. The CDR3 DNA sequence: TGTGCCAGCAGCCAAGAGGGCCAGGGGGGAAACTACTACGAGCAGTACTTC. The encoded protein is CASSQEGQGGNYYEQYF.

V is TRBV19 and J is TRBJ2-1; 9 bases line up with TRBD1. The CDR3 contains 15 residues. V trimming: 8 bases; J trimming: 6 bases; junction bases outside the gene matches: 11. Germline CDR1 is LNHDA and CDR2 is SQIVND (reference sequence). The CDR3 coding sequence is TGTGCCAGTTCCCTCCGGGACAGGGTTTCCAATGAGCAGTTCTTC. Translating it yields CASSLRDRVSNEQFF.

The chain has TRBV6-5 and TRBJ1-2; TRBD1 is a possible D gene (6 bases). The CDR3 length is 14 residues. Trimming removed 5 bases at V and 3 bases at J, with 13 bases between. Per germline, CDR1 MNHEY and CDR2 SVGAGI. The CDR3 region has the DNA TGTGCCAGCAGTACCCCAGGGGTGCACTATGGCTACACCTTC. Translated: CASSTPGVHYGYTF.

The chain combines TRBV11-2 with TRBJ1-5, with D tentatively TRBD1 (6 bases). Trimming left V 4 bases short and J 10 bases short, with 11 bases between. CDR3 size: 12 residues. CDR1 SGHAT and CDR2 FQNNGV come from the germline V gene. This chain's CDR3 is CASSSQGFPQHF. CDR3 DNA sequence: TGTGCCAGCAGCTCACAGGGTTTTCCCCAGCATTTT. Filled out from reference TRBV11-2 and TRBJ1-5, the complete variable domain reads EAGVAQSPRYKIIEKRQSVAFWCNPISGHATLYWYQQILGQGPKLLIQFQNNGVVDDSQLPKDRFSAERLKGVDSTLKIQPAKLEDSAVYLCASSSQGFPQHFGDGTRLSIL.

The chain links TRBV5-6 to TRBJ2-2; TRBD2 matches at 11 bases. The CDR3 totals 17 residues. CDR1 is SGHDT, CDR2 YYEEEE, per germline. V shed 3 bases and J 5 bases; nucleotides not matched to a gene: 9. The CDR3: CASSSGLAGGATGELFF. CDR3 DNA: TGTGCCAGCAGCTCCGGTCTAGCGGGAGGAGCGACCGGGGAGCTGTTTTTT. Looking up the rest from reference TRBV5-6 and TRBJ2-2 gives the full variable domain: DAGVTQSPTHLIKTRGQQVTLRCSPKSGHDTVSWYQQALGQGPQFIFQYYEEEERQRGNFPDRFSGHQFPNYSSELNVNALLLGDSALYLCASSSGLAGGATGELFFGEGSRLTVL.

The chain has TRBV9 and TRBJ2-7; 14 bases align to TRBD2. The CDR3 spans 19 residues. Trimming removed 5 bases from V and 0 bases from J; junction bases left unmatched: 13. Germline values: CDR1 SGDLS, CDR2 YYNGEE. CDR3 bases: TGTGCCAGCAGTAGCCGAGGACTAGCGGGAGGAGGACCCTCCTACGAGCAGTACTTC. Its protein product is CASSSRGLAGGGPSYEQYF.

This clone was seen many times. The chain couples TRBV3-1 (or the pseudogene TRBV3-2) to TRBJ1-2; D is unclear. The ends were cut back, 2 bases at V and 2 bases at J, with 21 bases in the middle. Germline V gene lookup returns CDR1 LGHDT and CDR2 YNNKEL (reference sequence). The CDR3 loop spans 18 amino acids. The CDR3 reads CASSQWESGRVTNYGYTF. CDR3 DNA: TGTGCCAGCAGCCAATGGGAGAGTGGGCGGGTAACGAACTATGGCTACACCTTC.

The genes are TRBV24-1 and TRBJ2-1; 10 bases map to TRBD2. The V gene end was trimmed by 1 base and the J gene end by 6 bases; junction bases not matched to a gene: 2. Germline CDR1 reads KGHDR; CDR2 reads SFDVKD. This CDR3 spans 15 amino acids. The CDR3 nucleotides read TGTGCCACCAGTGATTTTCCTAGCGGGAGCAATGAGCAGTTCTTC. Translated, it gives CATSDFPSGSNEQFF.

V is TRBV5-1 and J is TRBJ2-5; 13 bases are a match to TRBD2. The germline V gene has CDR1 SGHRS and CDR2 YFSETQ. The CDR3 runs 20 residues. The V and J ends lost 3 bases and 5 bases, in that order; junction bases with no gene match: 19. CDR3 sequence reads: CASSSPPGKFRTSGSETQYF. CDR3 sequence (DNA): TGCGCCAGCAGCTCGCCACCCGGGAAGTTCCGGACTAGCGGGAGTGAGACCCAGTACTTC.

The chain couples TRBV3-1 (or the pseudogene TRBV3-2) to TRBJ2-7, with D possibly TRBD1 on 6 matching bases. Deletions cut 5 bases from V and 5 bases from J, with 13 bases between. Germline values: CDR1 LGHDT, CDR2 YNNKEL (reference sequence). The CDR3 loop spans 13 amino acids. The CDR3 nucleotides read TGTGCCAGCAGCTCTTACAGGGTCCACGAGCAGTACTTC. It translates to CASSSYRVHEQYF.

This chain uses TRBV10-3 with TRBJ2-7, with D tentatively TRBD1 (6 bases). The V and J ends lost 4 bases and 3 bases respectively, with 19 bases between them. The germline V gene encodes CDR1 ENHRY and CDR2 SYGVKD. CDR3 length: 16 amino acids. This CDR3 reads CAISAFGPQGLYEQYF. The CDR3 DNA reads TGTGCCATCAGTGCCTTTGGGCCCCAGGGGCTCTACGAGCAGTACTTC.

The CDR3 spells CASSLYRRLDTEQFF. The CDR3 DNA follows: TGTGCCAGCAGTTTATACCGTAGACTAGACACTGAGCAGTTCTTC. The chain carries TRBV28 and TRBJ2-1; TRBD2 might be the D (6 bases). Germline loops: CDR1 MDHEN, CDR2 SYDVKM. The CDR3 is made up of 15 amino acids. Trimming left V 1 base short and J 9 bases short, with 16 bases between.

This clone was found a few times. V gene TRBV24-1 combines with J gene TRBJ2-1, with D possibly being TRBD1 (5 bases). Germline CDR1 is KGHDR and CDR2 is SFDVKD. The CDR3 contains 14 residues. V gave up 3 bases and J gave up 15 bases, with 20 bases separating them. DNA of the CDR3: TGTGCCACCAGTGATGAAACGGACATCCGAGAGGCGTTCTTC. Its protein product is CATSDETDIREAFF.

Comments on this clone: Compared with germline, one end of the junction differs, possibly owing to a read error. This chain links TRBV7-7 with TRBJ2-2; 8 nucleotides match TRBD1. Germline CDR1 reads SSHAT; CDR2 reads FNYEAQ (reference sequence). This CDR3 has 16 residues. The CDR3 loop is CASSLTGGFDTGELFF. DNA of the CDR3: TGTGCTAGCAGCCTTACAGGGGGATTTGACACCGGGGAGCTGTTTTTT.

The gene calls are TRBV7-9 and TRBJ2-7; D is ambiguous. V was shortened by 5 bases and J by 0 bases, with 14 bases between the two germline ends. CDR3 size: 15 residues. Germline-derived CDR1 and CDR2 are SEHNR and FQNEAQ (reference sequence). The CDR3 DNA reads TGTGCCAGCAGCCCTCGCGACACGAACTCCTACGAGCAGTACTTC. It yields the protein CASSPRDTNSYEQYF.

The chain recombines TRBV15 with TRBJ2-1; the D gene is possibly TRBD1 (7 bases). Per germline, CDR1 LNHNV and CDR2 YYDKDF (reference sequence). V lost 3 bases to trimming and J lost 4 bases, with 13 bases between them. CDR3 size: 15 residues. The CDR3 nucleotides are TGTGCCACCAGCAGGGGAGGACAGGTTTACAATGAGCAGTTCTTC. This encodes CATSRGGQVYNEQFF.

V usage is TRBV28 and J usage is TRBJ2-3; 13 bases are shared with TRBD2. The V gene end was trimmed by 6 bases and the J gene end by 4 bases; junction bases not matched to a gene: 4. Germline lookup yields CDR1 MDHEN and CDR2 SYDVKM. This CDR3 region has 15 residues. CDR3 protein: CASSAGLAGADTQYF. CDR3 in DNA: TGTGCCAGCAGCGCCGGACTAGCGGGGGCAGATACGCAGTATTTT.

This clone was recorded once. The CDR3 loop is CASRYSGTDTQYF. CDR3 coding DNA: TGTGCCAGCAGGTATAGCGGCACAGATACGCAGTATTTT. V usage is TRBV12-3 or TRBV12-4 and J usage is TRBJ2-3; tentative D call: TRBD2 (5 bases). V gave up 6 bases and J gave up 1 base, with 8 bases separating them. The CDR3 runs 13 residues.

This clone was counted between two and nine times. The V call is TRBV28, the J call TRBJ2-2, with 8 bases lining up with TRBD2. Germline lookup yields CDR1 MDHEN and CDR2 SYDVKM. This CDR3 is built from 19 residues. V dropped 8 bases and J dropped 6; count of bases not matched to a gene: 23. The CDR3 sequence is CASATHALTLAGRAGELFF. In DNA, the CDR3 is TGTGCCAGCGCCACCCATGCGCTCACCCTAGCGGGTAGGGCCGGGGAGCTGTTTTTT.

This chain joins TRBV19 and TRBJ1-1, with 7 bases fitting TRBD1. The CDR3 is 12 amino acids. Trimming cost V 7 bases and J 8 bases; bases outside gene matches: 7. Per the germline V gene, CDR1 is LNHDA and CDR2 is SQIVND (reference sequence). CDR3 protein: CASKIGQAEAFF. Written as DNA, the CDR3 is TGTGCCAGTAAGATAGGACAGGCCGAAGCTTTCTTT.

This clone was seen once. This chain joins TRBV6-5 and TRBJ2-4; D may be TRBD1 (6 bases). V shed 6 bases and J shed 5 bases, with 11 bases lying between them. Germline V lookup: CDR1 MNHEY, CDR2 SVGAGI. This CDR3 is built from 13 residues. The CDR3 sequence: CASRRNRENIQYF. CDR3 bases: TGTGCCAGCAGGAGGAACAGGGAAAACATTCAGTACTTC.

This chain links TRBV29-1 with TRBJ2-1; D remains unclear. V was pared by 8 bases and J by 5 bases, with 10 bases between. The CDR3 is made up of 11 amino acids. Germline-derived CDR1 and CDR2 are SQVTM and ANQGSEA. The CDR3 bases are TGCAGCACGCGTACCAACAATGAGCAGTTCTTC. Residues: CSTRTNNEQFF.

V is TRBV5-4 and J is TRBJ2-5, with a weak D call TRBD1 (5 bases). Germline V gene data show CDR1 as SGHNT and CDR2 as YYREEE (reference sequence). The CDR3 consists of 13 residues. The V and J ends lost 4 bases and 4 bases respectively, with 11 bases between them. The DNA for the CDR3 is TGTGCCAGCAGCATTGGGGCCACAGAGACCCAGTACTTC. This encodes CASSIGATETQYF.

This rearrangement joins TRBV9 to TRBJ2-7; D perhaps matches TRBD1 (6 bases). Looked up from germline, CDR1 is SGDLS and CDR2 is YYNGEE. Trimming left V 2 bases short and J 4 bases short, with 13 bases between. The CDR3 is 14 residues long. The DNA of the CDR3 is TGTGCCAGCAGCGTTGGGAACCAGGGGTACGAGCAGTACTTC. It yields the protein CASSVGNQGYEQYF.

The V call is TRBV5-4, the J call TRBJ2-3; 9 positions agree with TRBD1. V was clipped by 4 bases and J by 1 base; unmatched bases: 7. Germline V gives CDR1 SGHNT, CDR2 YYREEE (reference sequence). The CDR3 length is 16 residues. The CDR3 spells CASSPGTGPGTDTQYF. The CDR3 nucleotides read TGTGCCAGCAGCCCCGGGACAGGGCCCGGCACAGATACGCAGTATTTT.